Shown below are 24 T cell receptor beta chains from a single sample sequenced in a study of identical twins. One entry per CDR3 protein results from TCRdb running MiXCR on the 5' RACE reads. This table has a few hundred thousand distinct CDR3 sequences, roughly 15% appearing once. This sample was shared with a second study, whose subject was yellow fever vaccine responses in identical twins.

Sequencing input: CD4+ T cells sorted from blood. The receptors shown here come from a woman aged 18-35 years in good health.

This chain joins TRBV18 and TRBJ2-2; D is unclear. This CDR3 is built from 15 residues. V was cut by 3 bases and J by 0 bases, with 8 bases left in between. Germline V gene sequence: CDR1 KGHSH, CDR2 LQKENI. CDR3 DNA sequence: TGTGCCAGCTCACCCCTTAGTACGAACACCGGGGAGCTGTTTTTT. Amino acids: CASSPLSTNTGELFF.

The chain is built from TRBV20-1 and TRBJ1-2; D is perhaps TRBD1 (5 bases). V lost 0 bases, J lost 2 bases, and 13 bases lay in between. This CDR3 region has 15 residues. Germline V CDR1 and CDR2: DFQATT, SNEGSKA (reference sequence). CDR3 bases: TGCAGTGCTAGAGATGGGGCGGGGGTGAACTATGGCTACACCTTC. Its protein product is CSARDGAGVNYGYTF.

This clonotype showed up just a few times. The V call is TRBV28, the J call TRBJ2-7; D possibly matches TRBD1 or TRBD2 (6 bases each). The CDR3 runs 14 residues. Trimming removed 7 bases from V and 3 bases from J, with 16 bases in between. Germline assignment: CDR1 MDHEN and CDR2 SYDVKM. This CDR3 is CASTLGGLDYEQYF. In DNA, the CDR3 is TGTGCCAGCACTCTAGGGGGGCTGGACTACGAGCAGTACTTC.

This rearrangement joins TRBV10-3 to TRBJ2-7, with D possibly being TRBD1 or TRBD2 (5 bases each). V lost 3 bases and J lost 0, with 15 bases in between. The CDR3 covers 16 residues. From germline, CDR1 is ENHRY and CDR2 SYGVKD. The CDR3 loop reads CAISDPERGVSYEQYF. The CDR3 DNA is TGTGCCATCAGTGATCCGGAGAGGGGAGTCTCCTACGAGCAGTACTTC.

At least ten counts were recorded for this clonotype. This chain uses TRBV7-9 with TRBJ2-2; D may be TRBD1 or TRBD2 (5 bases each). V was pared by 0 bases and J by 0 bases, with 5 bases between. CDR1 SEHNR and CDR2 FQNEAQ come from the germline V gene (reference sequence). The CDR3 runs 15 residues. The CDR3 protein is CASSLAGPNTGELFF. In DNA, the CDR3 is TGTGCCAGCAGCTTAGCGGGACCGAACACCGGGGAGCTGTTTTTT.

The genes are TRBV4-1 and TRBJ2-5, with D possibly matching TRBD2 (5 bases). Trimming shortened V by 0 bases and J by 7 bases, and 12 bases separated the two germline ends. Germline CDR1 is MGHRA and CDR2 is YSYEKL. The CDR3 is 14 amino acids. The DNA of the CDR3 is TGCGCCAGCAGCCAAGATGCTAGCTGGGGGACCCAGTACTTC. Amino acid sequence: CASSQDASWGTQYF.

This clonotype was seen more than once but under ten times. The chain links TRBV5-6 to TRBJ1-1; D remains ambiguous. Trimming removed 0 bases at V and 1 base at J, with 7 bases between. Germline V lookup: CDR1 SGHDT, CDR2 YYEEEE. The CDR3 extends over 14 amino acids. The CDR3 sequence: CASSLEEKNTEAFF. CDR3 sequence (DNA): TGTGCCAGCAGCTTGGAGGAGAAGAACACTGAAGCTTTCTTT.

A few counts support this clonotype. The chain uses TRBV3-1 and TRBJ1-6; a weak D match, TRBD1 (6 bases). Germline CDR1 is LGHDT and CDR2 is YNNKEL (reference sequence). CDR3 length: 16 amino acids. V was pared by 2 bases and J by 6 bases, with 14 bases between. The CDR3 loop reads CASSQSGHRSNSPLHF. The CDR3 DNA sequence: TGTGCCAGCAGCCAATCGGGACACCGAAGTAATTCACCCCTCCACTTT.

The chain combines TRBV27 with TRBJ1-5; tentatively, D is TRBD1 (6 bases). Trimming took 6 bases from V and 0 from J, leaving 9 bases between them. The CDR3 extends over 14 amino acids. Germline V gene sequence: CDR1 MNHEY, CDR2 SMNVEV (reference sequence). The DNA of the CDR3 is TGTGCCAGCAGACAGGGTACTAGCAATCAGCCCCAGCATTTT. Protein sequence: CASRQGTSNQPQHF.

In its sample, this clonotype was seen many times. This rearrangement joins TRBV5-1 to TRBJ2-2; 8 nucleotides agree with TRBD1. Per germline, CDR1 SGHRS and CDR2 YFSETQ. This CDR3 is built from 16 residues. V shed 0 bases and J 6 bases; nucleotides not matched to a gene: 7. CDR3 region: CASSLALQGVPGELFF. The CDR3 coding sequence is TGCGCCAGCAGCTTGGCCCTACAGGGGGTCCCCGGGGAGCTGTTTTTT.

This clonotype was recorded at least ten times. The J gene is TRBJ2-5, the V gene TRBV20-1, with D possibly matching TRBD2 (5 bases). Germline CDR1 is DFQATT and CDR2 is SNEGSKA (reference sequence). There are 12 residues in the CDR3. V was pared by 3 bases and J by 3 bases, with 8 bases between. The CDR3 sequence: CSARGAEETQYF. The CDR3, as DNA: TGCAGTGCTAGGGGAGCGGAAGAGACCCAGTACTTC.

The CDR3 spells CAISLLGEQYF. The DNA for the CDR3 is TGTGCCATCAGCCTGCTTGGCGAGCAGTACTTC. The chain uses TRBV10-3 and TRBJ2-7; D remains ambiguous. Germline V gene sequence: CDR1 ENHRY, CDR2 SYGVKD. The CDR3 covers 11 residues. Trimming pared 6 bases from V and 6 bases from J, leaving 9 bases between.

J is TRBJ1-1 and V is TRBV20-1; D remains unclear. In germline, CDR1 is DFQATT, CDR2 SNEGSKA (reference sequence). Trimming removed 0 bases from V and 1 base from J, with 12 bases in between. The CDR3 is 15 residues long. The CDR3 here is CSARDPRRQNTEAFF. Here the CDR3 DNA reads TGCAGTGCTAGAGATCCGCGCAGGCAGAACACTGAAGCTTTCTTT.

This clonotype came up a few times. The chain uses TRBV2 and TRBJ2-3; D remains ambiguous. Germline-derived CDR1 and CDR2 are SNHLY and FYNNEI. V lost 6 bases, J lost 3 bases, and 13 bases lay in between. The length of the CDR3 is 14 residues. Here the CDR3 reads CASRYNIGTDTQYF. The CDR3 region has the DNA TGTGCCAGCAGATATAACATAGGGACAGATACGCAGTATTTT.

The chain joins TRBV12-5 to TRBJ2-7; 7 bases line up with TRBD1. V dropped 7 bases and J dropped 4; count of bases not matched to a gene: 10. CDR1 and CDR2 from the germline V gene are LGHNT and FRNRAP. The CDR3 sequence is 14 residues long. The CDR3 bases are TGTGCTAGTGCCGAGATGACAGGGAGTTACGAGCAGTACTTC. It is translated as CASAEMTGSYEQYF.

V usage is TRBV4-1 and J usage is TRBJ1-5; 9 bases map to TRBD1. This CDR3 is built from 17 residues. Germline CDR1 is MGHRA and CDR2 is YSYEKL. V gave up 4 bases and J gave up 5 bases; unmatched junction bases: 12. CDR3 protein: CASSRDRGGLRDQPQHF. The CDR3 coding sequence is TGCGCCAGCAGCCGTGACAGGGGGGGATTGAGGGATCAGCCCCAGCATTTT.

This clonotype was detected ten times or more. The rearrangement uses TRBV4-2 and TRBJ2-1; TRBD2 is a possible D gene (6 bases). Deletions cut 1 base from V and 4 bases from J, with 11 bases between. CDR1 and CDR2 (germline): LGHNA, YNFKEQ. The CDR3 loop spans 15 amino acids. CDR3 loop: CASSQGLDLYNEQFF. The CDR3 DNA sequence: TGTGCCAGCAGCCAAGGACTAGATTTGTACAATGAGCAGTTCTTC.

The chain couples TRBV7-8 to TRBJ2-5; TRBD2 matches 8 bases. CDR1 and CDR2 from the germline V gene are SGHVS and FQNEAQ. With 1 base clipped from V and 1 base from J, the junction kept 2 bases outside the gene matches. This CDR3 is 15 amino acids long. Here the CDR3 reads CASSLGTSPQETQYF. Written as DNA, the CDR3 is TGTGCCAGCAGCTTAGGGACTAGCCCCCAAGAGACCCAGTACTTC.

This clonotype showed up just a few times. V gene TRBV29-1 combines with J gene TRBJ2-7, with 7 bases fitting TRBD2. This CDR3 comprises 12 residues. Germline assignment: CDR1 SQVTM and CDR2 ANQGSEA. CDR3 amino acids: CRVTVLGGEQYF. In nucleotides, the CDR3 is TGCAGGGTCACCGTGCTCGGGGGGGAGCAGTACTTC.

This chain joins TRBV27 and TRBJ2-1; D gene uncertain. Between the trimmed V and J ends, which lost 2 bases and 10 bases, there was a span of 24 bases. The CDR3 has 17 amino acids. Germline CDR1 is MNHEY and CDR2 is SMNVEV (reference sequence). The CDR3 DNA reads as TGTGCCAGCAGTTTAGCGGTCCTCCGAGATAGATTAAGGGAGCAGTTCTTC. Translated: CASSLAVLRDRLREQFF.

This clonotype was picked up many times. The V and J genes are TRBV29-1 and TRBJ2-2; D is unclear. The germline CDR1 and CDR2 sequences are SQVTM and ANQGSEA. The CDR3 consists of 11 residues. V was pared by 4 bases and J by 6 bases, with 6 bases between. CDR3 bases: TGCAGCGTTGGAGATCCCGGGGAGCTGTTTTTT. It codes for CSVGDPGELFF.

The CDR3 sequence is CASSLKWGGTEAFF. CDR3 DNA sequence: TGTGCCAGCAGTTTAAAATGGGGGGGGACTGAAGCTTTCTTT. V is TRBV27 and J is TRBJ1-1; perhaps TRBD1 as D (5 bases). From germline, CDR1 is MNHEY and CDR2 SMNVEV (reference sequence). The CDR3 covers 14 residues. With 2 bases removed from V and 5 bases from J, the gap between germline ends came to 12 bases.

In its sample, this clonotype was seen a few times. This rearrangement joins TRBV7-2 to TRBJ2-2, with D maybe TRBD1 (7 bases). The germline gives CDR1 SGHTA, CDR2 FQGNSA. V gave up 1 base and J gave up 3 bases, with 12 bases separating them. CDR3 size: 16 residues. CDR3 protein: CASSLVAGGYTGELFF. The CDR3 DNA sequence: TGTGCCAGCAGCTTAGTGGCAGGGGGGTACACCGGGGAGCTGTTTTTT. The complete variable domain, with remaining parts taken from reference TRBV7-2 and TRBJ2-2, reads GAGVSQSPSNKVTEKGKDVELRCDPISGHTALYWYRQSLGQGLEFLIYFQGNSAPDKSGLPSDRFSAERTGGSVSTLTIQRTQQEDSAVYLCASSLVAGGYTGELFFGEGSRLTVL.

In this sample, this clonotype turned up many times. As DNA, the CDR3 is TGTGCCATCAGGGACAACAAAGGGCGGGACGAGCAGTACTTC. Translating gives CAIRDNKGRDEQYF. The V and J genes are TRBV10-3 and TRBJ2-7, with D perhaps given as TRBD1 or TRBD2 (5 bases each). The CDR3 has 14 amino acids. The V gene lost 6 bases and the J gene lost 5 bases, with 17 bases spanning the gap. Germline V gene sequence: CDR1 ENHRY, CDR2 SYGVKD.